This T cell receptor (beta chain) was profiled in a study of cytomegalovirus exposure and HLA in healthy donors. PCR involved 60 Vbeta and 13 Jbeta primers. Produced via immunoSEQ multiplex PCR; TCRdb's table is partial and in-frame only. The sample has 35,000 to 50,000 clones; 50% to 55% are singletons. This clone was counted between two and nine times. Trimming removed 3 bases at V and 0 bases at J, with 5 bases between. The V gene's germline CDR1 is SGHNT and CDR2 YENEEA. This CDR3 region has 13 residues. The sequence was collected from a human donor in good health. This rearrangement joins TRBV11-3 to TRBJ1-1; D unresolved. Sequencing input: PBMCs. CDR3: CASSFTLNTEAFF. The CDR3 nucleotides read TGTGCCAGCAGCTTCACATTGAACACTGAAGCTTTCTTT. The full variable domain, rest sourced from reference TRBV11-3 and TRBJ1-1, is EAGVVQSPRYKIIEKKQPVAFWCNPISGHNTLYWYLQNLGQGPELLIRYENEEAVDDSQLPKDRFSAERLKGVDSTLKIQPAELGDSAVYLCASSFTLNTEAFFGQGTRLTVV.